The 15 T cell receptor beta chains reported below all come from one sample, sequenced in a study of blood T cell repertoires in COVID-19. Profiled with immunoSEQ multiplex PCR; TCRdb holds only in-frame clones, not every one. The sample carries roughly 350,000 clones, about nine tenths recorded once. The sample taken for sequencing was peripheral blood. Receptor source: a woman in her seventies with COVID-19, enrolled during active disease.

The V gene is TRBV27, the J gene TRBJ2-7, with D unresolved. This CDR3 is 13 amino acids long. The ends were cut back, 4 bases at V and 6 bases at J, with 13 bases in the middle. Germline V gives CDR1 MNHEY, CDR2 SMNVEV (reference sequence). For the CDR3, the DNA is TGTGCCAGCAGTTCAGACTCCTCGACCGAGCAGTACTTC. This gives the protein CASSSDSSTEQYF.

The rearrangement uses TRBV4-1 and TRBJ1-2; 7 positions agree with TRBD1. This CDR3 contains 16 residues. Germline trimming cut 1 base from V and 5 bases from J; bases unmatched to any gene: 10. Germline values: CDR1 MGHRA, CDR2 YSYEKL. CDR3 coding DNA: TGCGCCAGCAGCCAAGGGTTAGCAGGGGGTGGGTATGGCTACACCTTC. It yields the protein CASSQGLAGGGYGYTF.

This sequence joins TRBV2 and TRBJ1-1; D may be TRBD1 (5 bases). The V end was cut by 3 bases, the J end by 1 base, with 9 bases between. Per germline, CDR1 SNHLY and CDR2 FYNNEI. The CDR3 sequence is 14 residues long. CDR3: CASSDVTENTEAFF. In DNA, the CDR3 is TGTGCCAGCAGTGATGTGACAGAGAACACTGAAGCTTTCTTT.

The chain combines TRBV5-4 with TRBJ2-7, with D perhaps matching TRBD1 (6 bases). The CDR3 length is 14 residues. CDR1 is SGHNT, CDR2 YYREEE, per germline (reference sequence). The V end lost 0 bases, the J end lost 6 bases, and 13 bases lay between the germline ends. The CDR3 region has the DNA TGTGCCAGCAGCTTGGGTACAGGGCGAGGCGAGCAGTACTTC. It codes for CASSLGTGRGEQYF.

This clone appeared once. This chain connects TRBV30 to TRBJ2-2; 8 positions match TRBD2. CDR3 length: 14 residues. The V segment lost 2 bases and the J segment 7 bases; nucleotides outside the gene matches: 6. Germline assignment: CDR1 GTSNPN and CDR2 SVGIG (reference sequence). The CDR3 sequence is CAWSRPSGLGELFF. As DNA, the CDR3 is TGTGCCTGGAGTAGGCCTAGCGGGCTCGGGGAGCTGTTTTTT.

The V gene is TRBV27, the J gene TRBJ2-7; 10 bases match TRBD1. The CDR3 is made up of 14 amino acids. The J segment lost 4 bases and the V segment lost 3 bases, leaving 3 bases of the junction unmatched. CDR1 is MNHEY and CDR2 is SMNVEV in the germline V gene (reference sequence). The CDR3 spells CASSFGQGGYEQYF. CDR3 in DNA: TGTGCCAGCAGTTTCGGACAGGGGGGGTACGAGCAGTACTTC.

The CDR3 here is CASSQQRGVGSYEQYF. Written as DNA, the CDR3 is TGTGCCAGCAGCCAACAACGGGGGGTAGGATCCTACGAGCAGTACTTC. The chain has TRBV3-1 (or the pseudogene TRBV3-2) and TRBJ2-7, with 7 nucleotides matching TRBD2. Germline V CDR1 and CDR2: LGHDT, YNNKEL (reference sequence). The CDR3 has 16 residues. With V trimmed by 2 bases and J by 1 base, 8 bases remained unmatched.

The sample holds one count of this clone. The genes are TRBV7-9 and TRBJ1-1; possible D gene TRBD1, 5 bases. The CDR3 length is 12 residues. Trimming stripped 4 bases from V and 5 bases from J, with 8 bases between. CDR1 is SEHNR, CDR2 FQNEAQ, per germline (reference sequence). In DNA, the CDR3 is TGTGCCAGCAGCTACGGGGGAACTGAAGCTTTCTTT. Amino acid sequence: CASSYGGTEAFF.

This clone came up once. The chain has TRBV11-3 and TRBJ2-2; TRBD1 agrees at 10 bases. Germline values: CDR1 SGHNT, CDR2 YENEEA. CDR3 size: 16 residues. The J segment lost 5 bases and the V segment lost 1 base, leaving 4 bases of the junction unmatched. The CDR3 here is CASSLAGQGRTGELFF. The DNA for the CDR3 is TGTGCCAGCAGCTTAGCGGGACAGGGGCGAACCGGGGAGCTGTTTTTT.

V is TRBV30 and J is TRBJ1-3; D gene ambiguous. V lost 2 bases, J lost 0 bases, and 8 bases lay in between. The germline V gene encodes CDR1 GTSNPN and CDR2 SVGIG (reference sequence). The CDR3 extends over 14 amino acids. DNA of the CDR3: TGTGCCTGGAGTCTATCCCTCTCTGGAAACACCATATATTTT. The encoded protein is CAWSLSLSGNTIYF.

This clone appeared once. This chain links TRBV5-4 with TRBJ1-2, with 7 nucleotides matching TRBD1. This CDR3 contains 15 residues. CDR1 and CDR2 (germline): SGHNT, YYREEE (reference sequence). Losses at the gene ends were 2 bases for V and 1 base for J; bases not matched to a gene: 5. The chain's CDR3 is CASSFVPGGNYGYTF. DNA of the CDR3: TGTGCCAGCAGCTTTGTTCCAGGGGGTAACTATGGCTACACCTTC.

The chain uses TRBV7-6 and TRBJ2-3; a weak D match, TRBD2 (5 bases). Germline V gene data show CDR1 as SGHVS and CDR2 as FNYEAQ. V lost 2 bases, J lost 13 bases, and 16 bases lay in between. The length of the CDR3 is 13 residues. CDR3 residues: CASSLNQRQEEYF. The CDR3, as DNA: TGTGCCAGCAGCTTAAATCAGCGGCAGGAGGAGTATTTT.

This chain connects TRBV3-1 (or the pseudogene TRBV3-2) to TRBJ2-1; 7 bases agree with TRBD2. Per germline, CDR1 LGHDT and CDR2 YNNKEL (reference sequence). With V trimmed by 0 bases and J by 7 bases, 15 bases remained unmatched. The CDR3 runs 18 residues. This CDR3 is CASSQDPRLARGNNEQFF. DNA of the CDR3: TGTGCCAGCAGCCAAGATCCCCGACTAGCACGGGGCAATAATGAGCAGTTCTTC.

V gene TRBV30 combines with J gene TRBJ1-1, with D perhaps TRBD1 (6 bases). V lost 3 bases and J 5 bases, leaving 19 bases between the germline ends. Germline lookup yields CDR1 GTSNPN and CDR2 SVGIG (reference sequence). The length of the CDR3 is 15 residues. The CDR3 spells CAWRGAGTKVTEAFF. CDR3 coding DNA: TGTGCCTGGAGGGGGGCTGGGACCAAGGTAACTGAAGCTTTCTTT.

The V gene is TRBV7-8, the J gene TRBJ2-1, with D unclear. The CDR3 totals 13 residues. In germline, CDR1 is SGHVS, CDR2 FQNEAQ. Trimming shortened V by 7 bases and J by 0 bases, and 7 bases separated the two germline ends. DNA of the CDR3: TGTGCCAGCATAGAGTCCTCCTACAATGAGCAGTTCTTC. The encoded protein is CASIESSYNEQFF.